This T cell receptor (beta chain) was identified during a study of tumor-infiltrating lymphocytes in primary liver carcinoma. Regarding this clonotype: An end of the junction differs from the germline gene, which may be a read error.

Between about 18 and 33 mg of unsorted bulk tissue served as the source from which RNA and DNA were co-extracted. The investigators made TCR beta cDNA from approximately 0.5 ug total RNA, using a constant-region primer. Each TCR beta library was derived from three nested multiplex PCR rounds that employed slightly modified ARM-PCR. The study ran its first two PCR rounds for around 10 cycles each, using TRBV1-TRBV30 forward primers and a C-beta reverse primer. One entry per CDR3 protein results from TCRdb running MiXCR on the multiplex PCR reads. The profile shows more than 70,000 distinct CDR3 sequences, around 66% of them singletons. The germline CDR1 and CDR2 sequences are KGHSH and LQKENI. The CDR3 extends over 14 amino acids.

This TCR derives from a man between 40 and 49 years old with primary liver carcinoma and hepatitis B virus infection. Sequencing was carried out using tumor-adjacent normal liver tissue. This chain connects TRBV18 to TRBJ1-1; no clear D gene. Written as DNA, the CDR3 is TGTGCCAGCTCATCGTCATGGGCTAGTACTGAAGTTTTCTTT. Translation gives CASSSSWASTEVFF.